The clone carrying this T cell receptor beta chain was picked up many times. Antigen unknown. This sample was taken from a study of prognosis after radiotherapy for stage I lung cancer. Study-wide context: Every patient with non-small cell lung cancer was judged medically inoperable. Distant metastases struck four patients a median of 7 months after radiotherapy; 15 showed no significant progression. It was SBRT that served as radiotherapy, in 3 to 5 fractions with a biologically effective dose of at least 100 Gy. Findings and limits, study-wide: Gene usage, both TRBV and TRBJ, reportedly differed between patients with metastases and patients without them.

Researchers used two-round multiplex PCR to amplify TCR beta CDR3 starting from genomic DNA. First-round PCR used primers specific to each TRBV and TRBJ gene. MiXCR, run by TCRdb on the multiplex PCR reads, gives a single entry per CDR3 protein. The data contain 30,000 to 35,000 distinct CDR3 sequences, about 34% of them seen just once; the ten biggest clones take up roughly 34%. Sequencing was performed on PBMCs, taken before or after stereotactic body radiation therapy (not recorded which). This clonotype was obtained from a donor older than 45 with non-small cell lung cancer.

The CDR3 bases are TGCAGCGTTGAGGTTGAGGGACAGGGTCTGGCCAACGTCCTGACTTTC. Protein sequence: CSVEVEGQGLANVLTF. The chain joins TRBV29-1 to TRBJ2-6; 9 bases agree with TRBD1. CDR1 SQVTM and CDR2 ANQGSEA come from the germline V gene. The CDR3 has 16 amino acids. With V trimmed by 3 bases and J by 6 bases, 9 bases remained unmatched.